This T cell receptor beta chain was identified in a study of blood T cell repertoires in COVID-19 (dated by TCRdb to 2018 to 2021). About the full investigation: Samples covering the acute and convalescent phases of COVID-19 were provided by collaborators in the United States, Italy and Spain. The prospective study material was composed of cDNA or gDNA derived from T cells, B-cell-depleted T cells, or PBMCs. Subjects who had been exposed to COVID-19, were actively infected with it, or had recovered from it provided the deeply sampled blood TCRbeta repertoires that made up the dataset. The repertoires were made available in a free public database intended to serve as a resource for research on the immune response to SARS-CoV-2. Samples were obtained from the ongoing ImmuneRACE study (first 160 participants) and from 950 to 1,500 subjects provided by 6 global collaborators. A de-identified subject ID, COVID-19 status, age in years and sex were almost always included in the sample metadata. Where available, HLA class I and class II types were obtained from metadata supplied by the sample provider rather than from assay-based typing. Study-level results and caveats: How much clinical and demographic metadata was included differed by source and by participant, and the metadata was provided uncurated.

In the prospective study, participants were roughly 18 to 89 years old, resided in 24 geographic areas of the United States, and were enrolled through a virtual design. In the prospective study, participants were assigned to cohorts based on the clinical history participants reported in a screening survey and a study questionnaire. Exposed participants were defined as having been in contact with someone with a PCR-confirmed or clinician-diagnosed COVID-19 case within 2 weeks of study entry. In the prospective study, whole blood, serum and a nasopharyngeal or oropharyngeal swab were collected from each participant by mobile phlebotomists. Prospective study participants could optionally give additional blood draws and questionnaires over an approximately 2-month period. Before DNA extraction, blood samples from the prospective study were shipped at room temperature or frozen. The CDR3 spans 18 residues, from the cysteine through the phenylalanine. The read is trimmed to its CDR3 DNA, 54 bases read in frame from base 1. V loses 1 base, J loses 3 bases, and the germline ends lie 21 bases apart. CDR1 and CDR2 are read off the germline V gene (reference sequence) as LNHNV and YYDKDF.

There are a few counts of this clone. Its antigen remains unidentified. No base-level quality is on record; no much larger clone is a single base apart. TCRbeta CDR3 regions were amplified from genomic DNA by means of the immunoSEQ Assay, a bias-controlled multiplex PCR. The original methods were these. The number of nucleated cells in each sample was estimated by amplification of reference gene primers within the assay. Sequence reads were collapsed and filtered to measure the absolute abundance of every unique TCRbeta CDR3 rearrangement. For each sample, productive Simpson clonality was calculated as the square root of Simpson's diversity index across productive rearrangements. This immuneACCESS table, as held by TCRdb, lists in-frame sequences with V and J called but not all clones. Of the missing ones, under half trace to an unresolved V gene in checked studies; the others have no known cause. V, J and clone size are taken as reported in that table, and D and trimming were inferred from the DNA itself. In this sample the table shows about 320,000 clones, 85% to 95% of which occur a single time. The ten biggest clones cover about 4% of the sample.

The sequencing input was PBMCs or T cells enriched from blood (not recorded which). This TCR was sampled from a woman younger than 45 who had been exposed to COVID-19. The chain joins TRBV15 to TRBJ2-5; TRBD2 is perhaps the D gene, given 5 matching bases. The DNA sequence reads TGTGCCACCAGCAGAGGAGTTGAGGAGCGGACCGAGAAAGAGACCCAGTACTTC. Its translation is CATSRGVEERTEKETQYF.